This entry lists 30 T cell receptor beta chains sequenced from one sample in a study of blood T cell repertoires in COVID-19. This table comes from immunoSEQ multiplex PCR, and its TCRdb copy is limited to in-frame clones, with some not included. The table records 310,000 or so clones, 85% to 90% of them present only once. The specimen sequenced was PBMCs or T cells enriched from blood (not recorded which). The receptors come from a woman younger than 35 who had recovered from COVID-19.

The chain joins TRBV19 to TRBJ1-2; no clear D. The CDR3 has 12 amino acids. V lost 10 bases and J 3 bases, leaving 12 bases between the germline ends. Germline V gives CDR1 LNHDA, CDR2 SQIVND (reference sequence). As DNA, the CDR3 is TGTGCCACCTTTAGCGGTTACTATGGCTACACCTTC. It is translated as CATFSGYYGYTF.

The rearrangement joins TRBV5-6 to TRBJ2-7; TRBD1 aligns across 8 bases. Germline lookup yields CDR1 SGHDT and CDR2 YYEEEE. The CDR3 runs 18 residues. V dropped 3 bases and J dropped 0; count of bases not matched to a gene: 14. CDR3 DNA: TGTGCCAGCAGCTCCTTGCAAACCGGGACAGGCTTCTCCTACGAGCAGTACTTC. Translating gives CASSSLQTGTGFSYEQYF.

CDR3 residues: CASSPFSGSGEQYF. The CDR3 region has the DNA TGTGCCAGCAGCCCCTTTAGCGGGAGTGGTGAGCAGTACTTC. The V call is TRBV6-4, the J call TRBJ2-7, with 9 bases that match TRBD2. The CDR3 runs 14 residues. V trimming: 6 bases; J trimming: 7 bases; junction bases outside the gene matches: 10. Germline V lookup: CDR1 MRHNA, CDR2 SNTAGT.

The chain has TRBV4-1 and TRBJ1-4, with a possible D match to TRBD1 (5 bases). Trimming pared 8 bases from V and 4 bases from J, leaving 17 bases between. The CDR3 is 15 residues long. Germline assignment: CDR1 MGHRA and CDR2 YSYEKL. Here the CDR3 DNA reads TGCGCCAGCGACCATAGGGGCGAGATTAATGAAAAACTGTTTTTT. This translates into CASDHRGEINEKLFF.

This sequence joins TRBV23-1 and TRBJ1-2; 7 positions agree with TRBD1. TRBV23-1 is treated as an ORF (open reading frame) with a function not yet certain. This CDR3 is 14 amino acids long. Losses at the gene ends were 6 bases for V and 0 bases for J; bases not matched to a gene: 4. The DNA for the CDR3 is TGCGCCAGCAGCCGGGGACAGTCTAACTATGGCTACACCTTC. This codes for CASSRGQSNYGYTF.

The V call is TRBV28, the J call TRBJ1-2; 10 nucleotides agree with TRBD1. CDR1 is MDHEN and CDR2 is SYDVKM in the germline V gene. The trim removed 5 bases at V and 7 bases at J, leaving 4 bases unmatched. The CDR3 is made up of 13 amino acids. The CDR3 DNA is TGTGCCAGCAGTCGACAGGGGGCGCGTGGCTACACCTTC. Translated: CASSRQGARGYTF.

The chain carries TRBV5-1 and TRBJ2-7; a possible D gene is TRBD1 (6 bases). The length of the CDR3 is 13 residues. Trimming took off 6 bases at V and 0 bases at J, with 10 bases between the two ends. Germline V gene data show CDR1 as SGHRS and CDR2 as YFSETQ. The CDR3 DNA is TGCGCCAGCAAGGACAGCAACTCCTACGAGCAGTACTTC. This codes for CASKDSNSYEQYF.

This chain links TRBV6-1 with TRBJ1-5, with D possibly TRBD1 on 6 matching bases. The CDR3 covers 16 residues. From germline, CDR1 is MNHNS and CDR2 SASEGT. Deletions cut 2 bases from V and 1 base from J, with 12 bases between. CDR3 residues: CASSEISGASNQPQHF. CDR3 coding DNA: TGTGCCAGCAGTGAAATCTCAGGGGCCAGCAATCAGCCCCAGCATTTT.

The chain is built from TRBV5-5 and TRBJ2-2, with D hard to call. The V end lost 3 bases, the J end lost 1 base, and 13 bases lay between the germline ends. This CDR3 contains 16 residues. In germline, CDR1 is SGHKS, CDR2 YYEKEE (reference sequence). The CDR3 here is CASSSLPRGNTGELFF. The CDR3, as DNA: TGTGCCAGCAGCTCCCTCCCCCGAGGGAACACCGGGGAGCTGTTTTTT.

This chain uses TRBV5-1 with TRBJ1-2, with D tentatively TRBD1 (5 bases). Trimming took 6 bases from V and 0 from J, leaving 15 bases between them. This CDR3 spans 15 amino acids. Germline loops: CDR1 SGHRS, CDR2 YFSETQ. The chain's CDR3 is CASTLAGPANYGYTF. CDR3 nucleotide sequence: TGCGCCAGCACGTTAGCGGGGCCGGCTAACTATGGCTACACCTTC. Full variable domain (outside the CDR3, taken from reference TRBV5-1 and TRBJ1-2): KAGVTQTPRYLIKTRGQQVTLSCSPISGHRSVSWYQQTPGQGLQFLFEYFSETQRNKGNFPGRFSGRQFSNSRSEMNVSTLELGDSALYLCASTLAGPANYGYTFGSGTRLTVV.

This chain uses TRBV18 with TRBJ2-2; D call uncertain. Trimming removed 1 base at V and 0 bases at J, with 9 bases between. CDR3 size: 16 residues. Looked up from germline, CDR1 is KGHSH and CDR2 is LQKENI. The CDR3 region has the DNA TGTGCCAGCTCACCACGAGGAAACGCGAACACCGGGGAGCTGTTTTTT. Its translation: CASSPRGNANTGELFF.

V is TRBV9 and J is TRBJ1-6, with D hard to call. CDR3 length: 15 residues. Per the germline V gene, CDR1 is SGDLS and CDR2 is YYNGEE. V shed 4 bases and J shed 13 bases, with 21 bases lying between them. The CDR3 nucleotides are TGTGCCAGCAGCCAAAACAATTACTCTCCGGGGCCCCTCCACTTT. Translation: CASSQNNYSPGPLHF. The full variable domain, with the rest looked up from reference TRBV9 and TRBJ1-6, is DSGVTQTPKHLITATGQRVTLRCSPRSGDLSVYWYQQSLDQGLQFLIQYYNGEERAKGNILERFSAQQFPDLHSELNLSSLELGDSALYFCASSQNNYSPGPLHFGNGTRLTVT.

The chain carries TRBV3-1 (or the pseudogene TRBV3-2) and TRBJ1-1, with 10 bases lining up with TRBD1. Trimming cost V 2 bases and J 3 bases; bases outside gene matches: 3. CDR3 length equals 15 residues. The germline V gene encodes CDR1 LGHDT and CDR2 YNNKEL (reference sequence). The CDR3 spells CASSQSDRGHTEAFF. For the CDR3, the DNA is TGTGCCAGCAGCCAATCTGACAGGGGGCACACTGAAGCTTTCTTT.

V usage is TRBV18 and J usage is TRBJ2-6, with D perhaps TRBD1 (6 bases). The CDR3 length is 16 residues. Germline CDR1 and CDR2: KGHSH and LQKENI. The V and J ends lost 0 bases and 2 bases respectively, with 8 bases between them. The CDR3 loop is CASSPPRDTGANVLTF. The CDR3 DNA reads as TGTGCCAGCTCACCACCCCGGGACACTGGGGCCAACGTCCTGACTTTC.

The chain combines TRBV16 with TRBJ1-1; tentative D call: TRBD1 (5 bases). CDR3 size: 22 residues. V was trimmed by 1 base and J by 0 bases, leaving 30 bases between them. Germline V lookup: CDR1 KGHSY, CDR2 FQNENV. The CDR3 nucleotides are TGTGCCAGCAGCCAATTTTGGAAAATTCTTGAGACAAGGACAATTATGAACACTGAAGCTTTCTTT. It is translated as CASSQFWKILETRTIMNTEAFF.

The chain carries TRBV5-4 and TRBJ1-2; D possibly corresponds to TRBD1 (6 bases). The CDR3 is made up of 17 amino acids. Trimming pared 2 bases from V and 1 base from J, leaving 18 bases between. The germline V gene has CDR1 SGHNT and CDR2 YYREEE (reference sequence). CDR3 DNA sequence: TGTGCCAGCAGCTTTCAGATTAGCACGGACAGTAACTATGGCTACACCTTC. Its protein is CASSFQISTDSNYGYTF.

The rearrangement joins TRBV11-2 to TRBJ2-7; possibly TRBD2 for D (6 bases). Per the germline V gene, CDR1 is SGHAT and CDR2 is FQNNGV. Trimming stripped 6 bases from V and 3 bases from J, with 15 bases between. This CDR3 is 14 amino acids long. The CDR3 DNA is TGTGCCAGCAGGGGGACTTTCGACTACTACGAGCAGTACTTC. Its translation is CASRGTFDYYEQYF.

The genes are TRBV5-8 and TRBJ1-2, with TRBD1 identical over 10 bases. Per the germline V gene, CDR1 is SGHTS and CDR2 is YDEGEE. Trimming cost V 0 bases and J 7 bases; bases outside gene matches: 6. The CDR3 extends over 15 amino acids. The CDR3 region has the DNA TGTGCCAGCAGCTTGGGACAGGGGGCGGCGAGTGGCTACACCTTC. It translates to CASSLGQGAASGYTF. The whole variable domain, filled in from reference TRBV5-8 and TRBJ1-2, reads EAGVTQSPTHLIKTRGQQATLRCSPISGHTSVYWYQQALGLGLQFLLWYDEGEERNRGNFPPRFSGRQFPNYSSELNVNALELEDSALYLCASSLGQGAASGYTFGSGTRLTVV.

This clone occurred once. The V and J genes are TRBV30 and TRBJ2-1, with 7 bases fitting TRBD2. CDR1 is GTSNPN and CDR2 is SVGIG in the germline V gene (reference sequence). This CDR3 is built from 14 residues. The V and J ends lost 3 bases and 9 bases, in that order; junction bases with no gene match: 11. In DNA, the CDR3 is TGTGCCTGGAGCCGTGGAGCGACGGGGGGTGAGCAGTTCTTC. Translation gives CAWSRGATGGEQFF.

This chain connects TRBV5-1 to TRBJ2-1; D possibly corresponds to TRBD2 (5 bases). V lost 0 bases, J lost 0 bases, and 10 bases lay in between. Germline V gene sequence: CDR1 SGHRS, CDR2 YFSETQ. This CDR3 has 16 residues. In DNA form, the CDR3 reads TGCGCCAGCAGCTTGGTTTTAGCGAGCTCCTACAATGAGCAGTTCTTC. Translation gives CASSLVLASSYNEQFF.

This clone was counted a few times. This chain joins TRBV30 and TRBJ2-2, with D possibly matching TRBD1 (5 bases). Germline V lookup: CDR1 GTSNPN, CDR2 SVGIG (reference sequence). CDR3 length: 15 amino acids. The V and J ends lost 3 bases and 1 base respectively, with 12 bases between them. The CDR3, as DNA: TGTGCCTGGAGGGCAGGGCGTCTGAACACCGGGGAGCTGTTTTTT. Its protein product is CAWRAGRLNTGELFF.

V and J are TRBV2 and TRBJ1-6; 8 nucleotides match TRBD1. The CDR3 consists of 13 residues. The germline CDR1 and CDR2 sequences are SNHLY and FYNNEI. Trimming removed 4 bases from V and 10 bases from J; junction bases left unmatched: 3. The DNA for the CDR3 is TGTGCCAGCAGTGGGCGGACAGGGTCACCCCTCCACTTT. This gives the protein CASSGRTGSPLHF.

The V and J genes are TRBV7-9 and TRBJ2-2, with 7 bases lining up with TRBD1. V was pared by 5 bases and J by 0 bases, with 3 bases of the junction left unmatched. CDR3 length equals 15 residues. CDR1 SEHNR and CDR2 FQNEAQ come from the germline V gene (reference sequence). CDR3 in DNA: TGTGCCAGCAGCCGCACAGGGGCGAACACCGGGGAGCTGTTTTTT. Translation: CASSRTGANTGELFF.

This chain links TRBV5-1 with TRBJ1-1; 11 nucleotides match TRBD1. Losses at the gene ends were 4 bases for V and 4 bases for J; bases not matched to a gene: 6. The CDR3 has 15 residues. Germline V gene sequence: CDR1 SGHRS, CDR2 YFSETQ. The CDR3 DNA sequence: TGCGCCAGCAGCACCGCCGGGACAGGGGGCACTGAAGCTTTCTTT. It yields the protein CASSTAGTGGTEAFF.

The chain uses TRBV24-1 and TRBJ2-1; 9 nucleotides agree with TRBD2. Trimming cost V 3 bases and J 8 bases; bases outside gene matches: 19. CDR3 size: 19 residues. Germline V gives CDR1 KGHDR, CDR2 SFDVKD. CDR3 sequence (DNA): TGTGCCACCAGTGATCGGACAGGCCGGCGGCGGGAGGGCCGCGATGAGCAGTTCTTC. This sequence encodes CATSDRTGRRREGRDEQFF.

The CDR3: CASSLEPSATKNIQYF. CDR3 DNA sequence: TGTGCCAGCAGCTTAGAACCCAGCGCGACCAAAAACATTCAGTACTTC. The gene calls are TRBV7-9 and TRBJ2-4, with D unclear. Per germline, CDR1 SEHNR and CDR2 FQNEAQ (reference sequence). CDR3 length: 16 amino acids. V was pared by 1 base and J by 2 bases, with 12 bases between. The full variable domain, rest sourced from reference TRBV7-9 and TRBJ2-4, is DTGVSQNPRHKITKRGQNVTFRCDPISEHNRLYWYRQTLGQGPEFLTYFQNEAQLEKSRLLSDRFSAERPKGSFSTLEIQRTEQGDSAMYLCASSLEPSATKNIQYFGAGTRLSVL.

The V gene is TRBV7-9, the J gene TRBJ1-4, with 7 bases aligning to TRBD1. The CDR3 extends over 15 amino acids. V lost 5 bases to trimming and J lost 7 bases; unmatched junction nucleotides: 10. Germline CDR1 is SEHNR and CDR2 is FQNEAQ (reference sequence). CDR3 DNA: TGTGCCAGCAGCCTCCCCGGGACAGAGGGTGAAAAACTGTTTTTT. Translating it yields CASSLPGTEGEKLFF.

This chain uses TRBV18 with TRBJ1-3; D not resolved. V dropped 1 base and J dropped 0 bases, with 13 bases sitting between them. This CDR3 has 17 residues. Germline CDR1 is KGHSH and CDR2 is LQKENI. CDR3 sequence: CASSPLGGLSSGNTIYF. The CDR3 DNA reads as TGTGCCAGCTCACCACTTGGAGGTTTAAGCTCTGGAAACACCATATATTTT.

The chain recombines TRBV27 with TRBJ1-5; tentative D call: TRBD1 (6 bases). The CDR3 loop spans 13 amino acids. Germline V gives CDR1 MNHEY, CDR2 SMNVEV (reference sequence). The V and J ends lost 6 bases and 6 bases respectively, with 12 bases between them. The CDR3 sequence: CASSSGTLQPQHF. In nucleotides, the CDR3 is TGTGCCAGCAGCTCCGGGACACTTCAGCCCCAGCATTTT.

V is TRBV3-1 (or the pseudogene TRBV3-2) and J is TRBJ2-2; the D is unclear. The germline gives CDR1 LGHDT, CDR2 YNNKEL (reference sequence). This CDR3 contains 13 residues. Trimming took 3 bases from V and 5 from J, leaving 7 bases between them. The chain's CDR3 is CASSHKTTGELFF. Here the CDR3 DNA reads TGTGCCAGCAGCCATAAGACTACCGGGGAGCTGTTTTTT.